The source of this T cell receptor beta chain is a study of shared clonotypes between healthy human individuals (TCRdb year 2020). Regarding the research as a whole: The cohort included three men and a couple of women between 18 and 49 years of age. Per donor, three plates each were used for CD4 naive and CD4 memory, two for CD8 naive, and one for CD8 memory. To estimate repertoire size and how much clonotype sharing occurs between individuals, the study deeply sequenced the blood TCR repertoires of several healthy adults. Libraries were prepared and TCR repertoires were sequenced by different laboratories using diverse techniques, in order to increase sequencing depth and limit assay-specific biases. Between about 0.8 and 8.9 billion PBMCs per donor were obtained by leukapheresis.

On this clone: Its antigen is still unknown. No clone much larger than this one lies a single base away; base qualities are absent. The same CDR3 can be traced to other DNA sequences in this sample.

Beyond this particular receptor, the publication reports: Because the study included a small number of donors, the genetic and exposure-history diversity represented was limited. Pairwise subsampling led to the expectation that sequencing depth would affect the degree of clonotype sharing among donors. Even with the large sequencing depth, rarefaction of the sorted-subset datasets indicated that sequencing was incomplete. Larger estimated clonotype richness was generally found for naive subsets than for memory subsets. Sampling was limited to blood, and TCR repertoires in tissue likely differ from TCR repertoires in blood. Clonotypes shared by all four sorted-subset donors showed higher generation probabilities than non-shared clonotypes. Across several donors, roughly 5.4% of naive CD4, more than 3% of naive CD8, roughly 2.2% of memory CD4, and under 0.45% of memory CD8 clonotypes were shared.

Using the deep immunoSEQ assay, multiplex PCR amplified TCR CDR3 regions from genomic DNA. Extracted genomic DNA from each cell subset was spread evenly across all wells of several immunoSEQ 96-well plates, with each plate serving as a replicate. Each replicate PCR for sorted subsets received around 200 ng genomic DNA, equal to around 32,000 T cell genomes. The purified libraries were quantified using a Qubit 3.0 fluorometer, sized with a Bioanalyzer 2100, and then quantified again using the KAPA Library Quantification kit. Every immunoSEQ 96-well plate was sequenced on a separate single-read 150-cycle Illumina NextSeq 550 flow cell. On the authors' methods: The immunoSEQ output contained only junctional sequences without quality scores, so filtering could not match that applied to full-length reads. Sequences were annotated with PyIR, a Python wrapper for IgBLAST v1.9, and V/J genes and CDR3 were assigned using IMGT germline references. Reads were removed for weak V/J assignments (E-value above 1e-6), missing CDR3, stop codons, out-of-frame junctions, or ambiguous translated residues. A V3J clonotype was defined by an identical inferred V gene, J gene, and CDR3 amino acid sequence. Percentage overlap between repertoires was calculated by dividing the number of shared unique clonotypes by the size of the smaller repertoire. Repertoire richness was assessed with RTK rarefaction, the Chao1 estimator, and Recon v2.1 estimates of unobserved clonotypes. Generation probabilities for all TCRbeta clonotypes obtained by the gDNA method from a few donors were computed using OLGA. TCRdb re-hosts the immuneACCESS table, in-frame sequences only. Its copies lack some clones; in the studies checked, an unresolved V gene accounts for under half of them, and the cause for the rest is not known. V, J and clone size are those of that table, while D and trimming were read from the DNA. The sample table records 2,100,000 or so clones; around 95% of these occur just once. The ten biggest clones cover about 0.13% of the sample.

The donors were healthy, HIV-negative adults who had no recently reported acute infections or vaccinations. Every donor was a Caucasian adult living in Nashville, Tennessee, USA. CD4+ T cells were enriched by magnetic negative selection, after which naive cells were positively selected on CD45RA and the negative fraction was taken as the memory subset. Blood was collected by leukapheresis, and PBMCs were isolated by Ficoll-Histopaque density gradient centrifugation and then cryopreserved in liquid nitrogen vapor phase. Purity and quantity of every magnetically sorted T cell population were checked by analytical flow cytometry. Genomic DNA was isolated from every sorted fraction and measured by UV absorbance on a Nanodrop 2000c. The cysteine opens and the phenylalanine closes a CDR3 of 15 amino acids. The sequence is cut down to CDR3 DNA, 45 bases in frame from base 1. V lost 3 bases and J lost 7 bases, and the count of bases not matched to a germline gene is 3. CDR1 SNHLY and CDR2 FYNNEI are derived from the germline V gene.

The sequence derives from a man younger than 35 in good health. Material: naive CD4+ T cells sorted from blood. In the paper's terms, the cell subset or site label means: CD45RA+ positively selected. The rearranged chain carries TRBV2 and TRBJ1-6, and 10 junction bases match TRBD1. The sequenced DNA: TGTGCCAGCAGTGAGATGGGACAGGGGAATTCACCCCTCCACTTT. It specifies CASSEMGQGNSPLHF.